The 32 T cell receptor beta chains below were found in one sample sequenced in a study of blood T cell repertoires in COVID-19. Libraries were prepared by immunoSEQ multiplex PCR; TCRdb keeps only in-frame clonotypes and omits some of them. The data contain 52,000 or so clones, about 75% of them singletons. The sample consisted of peripheral blood. Receptors originate from a man aged 45-65 years with active or convalescent COVID-19.

The chain employs TRBV6-5 and TRBJ1-2; possibly TRBD1 for D (6 bases). Trimming stripped 6 bases from V and 6 bases from J, with 11 bases between. This CDR3 spans 12 amino acids. Germline CDR1 and CDR2: MNHEY and SVGAGI. The CDR3 reads CASSGTYDGYTF. Here the CDR3 DNA reads TGTGCCAGCAGCGGGACATATGATGGCTACACCTTC.

This chain connects TRBV7-2 to TRBJ2-7; 10 nucleotides align to TRBD2. The V segment lost 5 bases and the J segment 7 bases; nucleotides outside the gene matches: 5. The germline CDR1 and CDR2 sequences are SGHTA and FQGNSA. CDR3 length: 13 amino acids. CDR3 residues: CASSTAGGWEQYF. The DNA for the CDR3 is TGTGCCAGCAGCACAGCGGGAGGGTGGGAGCAGTACTTC.

The rearrangement links TRBV13 to TRBJ1-1, with D perhaps matching TRBD1 (6 bases). V lost 5 bases and J 2 bases, leaving 21 bases between the germline ends. Germline-derived CDR1 and CDR2 are PRHDT and FYEKMQ (reference sequence). The CDR3 covers 17 residues. CDR3 coding DNA: TGTGCCAGCAGCAGTATTACGGGGGGACAAATTAACACTGAAGCTTTCTTT. Translating it yields CASSSITGGQINTEAFF.

This clone appeared a single time. J is TRBJ2-3 and V is TRBV6-5; possibly TRBD2 for D (6 bases). Germline-derived CDR1 and CDR2 are MNHEY and SVGAGI. The length of the CDR3 is 15 residues. V gave up 7 bases and J gave up 4 bases, with 18 bases separating them. CDR3 nucleotides: TGTGCCAGCACTCCTCGCGCGGGGAGGTCAGATACGCAGTATTTT. This gives the protein CASTPRAGRSDTQYF.

V gene TRBV11-3 combines with J gene TRBJ2-1; 7 bases map to TRBD1. This CDR3 has 16 amino acids. V trimming: 5 bases; J trimming: 5 bases; junction bases outside the gene matches: 12. Germline CDR1 reads SGHNT; CDR2 reads YENEEA. CDR3 in amino acids: CASSQGDTIGDNEQFF. The DNA of the CDR3 is TGTGCCAGCAGCCAGGGGGACACGATCGGGGACAATGAGCAGTTCTTC.

This clone was seen a few times. The rearrangement joins TRBV4-2 to TRBJ1-3; D not resolved. This CDR3 contains 16 residues. The V gene's germline CDR1 is LGHNA and CDR2 YNFKEQ. V lost 7 bases to trimming and J lost 0 bases, with 16 bases between them. The CDR3 loop is CASNILGGSSGNTIYF. The DNA for the CDR3 is TGTGCCAGCAACATTTTAGGTGGGAGCTCTGGAAACACCATATATTTT.

The chain uses TRBV19 and TRBJ1-2; 8 bases map to TRBD1. The germline V gene has CDR1 LNHDA and CDR2 SQIVND (reference sequence). This CDR3 is 13 amino acids long. The V segment lost 5 bases and the J segment 8 bases; nucleotides outside the gene matches: 7. The CDR3 loop is CASSPNRGRGYTF. CDR3 nucleotide sequence: TGTGCCAGTAGTCCAAACAGGGGGAGAGGCTACACCTTC.

The CDR3 protein is CASSLERGRGRMDTQYF. The CDR3 region has the DNA TGTGCCAGCAGCTTAGAAAGAGGGCGAGGACGGATGGATACGCAGTATTTT. This chain joins TRBV11-2 and TRBJ2-3, with D perhaps TRBD2 (5 bases). Trimming pared 0 bases from V and 6 bases from J, leaving 19 bases between. Germline V gene data show CDR1 as SGHAT and CDR2 as FQNNGV. The CDR3 is made up of 17 amino acids.

The chain recombines TRBV21-1 with TRBJ2-7; TRBD2, as called in the table, went unchecked against the DNA. TRBV21-1 is listed as a pseudogene. This CDR3 contains 17 residues. The CDR3 DNA follows: TGTGCCAGCAGCCCTCAATCAATGCGGGGGGCCCCCGACGAGCAGTACTTC. It encodes CASSPQSMRGAPDEQYF.

V is TRBV25-1 and J is TRBJ2-1; D is possibly TRBD2 (5 bases). Trimming left V 1 base short and J 0 bases short, with 10 bases between. This CDR3 has 16 residues. In germline, CDR1 is MGHDK, CDR2 SYGVNS. The CDR3 reads CASSESDFSSYNEQFF. CDR3 nucleotides: TGTGCCAGCAGTGAATCGGACTTTAGCTCCTACAATGAGCAGTTCTTC.

This clone was picked up one time. The genes are TRBV2 and TRBJ2-3; 15 bases agree with TRBD2. J gave up 6 bases and V 5 bases, and 6 bases lay outside the gene matches. Germline CDR1 SNHLY, CDR2 FYNNEI. The CDR3 runs to 16 residues. CDR3 DNA sequence: TGTGCCAGCAGTACCGGACTAGCGGGGGGGCAGGATACGCAGTATTTT. It codes for CASSTGLAGGQDTQYF.

This chain connects TRBV2 to TRBJ2-7, with a possible D match to TRBD1 (5 bases). Germline V gene data show CDR1 as SNHLY and CDR2 as FYNNEI. This CDR3 has 12 residues. V was cut by 8 bases and J by 4 bases, with 12 bases left in between. The CDR3 loop is CASRQSAYEQYF. CDR3 DNA sequence: TGTGCCAGCCGACAGTCAGCGTACGAGCAGTACTTC.

There are a few counts of this clone. This sequence joins TRBV3-1 (or the pseudogene TRBV3-2) and TRBJ2-1, with 8 bases fitting TRBD2. This CDR3 comprises 14 residues. Losses at the gene ends were 4 bases for V and 5 bases for J; bases not matched to a gene: 4. Germline lookup yields CDR1 LGHDT and CDR2 YNNKEL (reference sequence). CDR3 sequence reads: CASSRGTRDNEQFF. CDR3 in DNA: TGTGCCAGCAGCCGCGGGACTAGGGACAATGAGCAGTTCTTC.

The chain joins TRBV19 to TRBJ2-3; possible D gene TRBD2, 6 bases. Trimming cost V 3 bases and J 0 bases, with 13 bases left between them. This CDR3 contains 16 residues. Germline CDR1 is LNHDA and CDR2 is SQIVND (reference sequence). The CDR3 is CASSMGLSTSTDTQYF. In DNA, the CDR3 is TGTGCCAGTAGTATGGGACTCTCTACTAGCACAGATACGCAGTATTTT.

V and J are TRBV18 and TRBJ2-1; 9 nucleotides agree with TRBD1. Germline-derived CDR1 and CDR2 are KGHSH and LQKENI. The CDR3 runs 14 residues. V shed 6 bases and J 8 bases; nucleotides not matched to a gene: 8. CDR3 nucleotides: TGTGCCAGCTCCCCCGGGACAGGGAACTATGAGCAGTTCTTC. This sequence encodes CASSPGTGNYEQFF.

The gene calls are TRBV10-3 and TRBJ2-1; weak D call: TRBD2 (5 bases). There are 11 residues in the CDR3. V gave up 6 bases and J gave up 7 bases, with 7 bases separating them. Germline assignment: CDR1 ENHRY and CDR2 SYGVKD. The CDR3 coding sequence is TGTGCCATCAGAAGCGGTAATGAGCAGTTCTTC. Translation: CAIRSGNEQFF.

This chain connects TRBV24-1 to TRBJ1-5; D is ambiguous. V lost 8 bases, J lost 5 bases, and 15 bases lay in between. The germline V gene encodes CDR1 KGHDR and CDR2 SFDVKD. The CDR3 has 14 amino acids. CDR3: CATIEWGGDQPQHF. The CDR3 region has the DNA TGTGCCACCATAGAGTGGGGAGGAGATCAGCCCCAGCATTTT.

V usage is TRBV10-2 and J usage is TRBJ2-7; the D gene is possibly TRBD2 (5 bases). V was clipped by 8 bases and J by 5 bases, with 13 bases between them. From germline, CDR1 is WSHSY and CDR2 SAAADI. This CDR3 has 12 amino acids. CDR3 coding DNA: TGCGCCAGCGGAGGCCGTGTCGACGAGCAGTACTTC. It yields the protein CASGGRVDEQYF.

The rearrangement uses TRBV5-1 and TRBJ2-1, with 7 bases that match TRBD1. The length of the CDR3 is 15 residues. The V segment lost 1 base and the J segment 3 bases; nucleotides outside the gene matches: 4. Germline V gene sequence: CDR1 SGHRS, CDR2 YFSETQ. The CDR3: CASSLRQGVYNEQFF. The CDR3 DNA reads as TGCGCCAGCAGCTTGAGGCAGGGGGTCTACAATGAGCAGTTCTTC.

The rearrangement joins TRBV5-1 to TRBJ1-1; D perhaps matches TRBD1 (5 bases). With 4 bases removed from V and 3 bases from J, the gap between germline ends came to 13 bases. CDR1 SGHRS and CDR2 YFSETQ come from the germline V gene. The length of the CDR3 is 14 residues. This CDR3 reads CASSPTTAYTEAFF. The CDR3 bases are TGCGCCAGCAGCCCGACGACAGCTTACACTGAAGCTTTCTTT.

The rearrangement joins TRBV9 to TRBJ2-3; no firm D call. This CDR3 has 16 residues. V lost 0 bases, J lost 0 bases, and 11 bases lay in between. From germline, CDR1 is SGDLS and CDR2 YYNGEE. The DNA for the CDR3 is TGTGCCAGCAGCGTAGGAGATTTTCCTAGCACAGATACGCAGTATTTT. It translates to CASSVGDFPSTDTQYF. The variable domain in full, with the rest retrieved from reference TRBV9 and TRBJ2-3, is DSGVTQTPKHLITATGQRVTLRCSPRSGDLSVYWYQQSLDQGLQFLIQYYNGEERAKGNILERFSAQQFPDLHSELNLSSLELGDSALYFCASSVGDFPSTDTQYFGPGTRLTVL.

The chain is built from TRBV29-1 and TRBJ2-1; D remains ambiguous. The CDR3 length is 14 residues. CDR1 SQVTM and CDR2 ANQGSEA come from the germline V gene. V was cut by 5 bases and J by 12 bases, with 23 bases left in between. The CDR3 loop is CSVLLYIEVLGQFF. The CDR3 DNA is TGCAGCGTTCTATTGTATATCGAGGTTTTGGGGCAGTTCTTC.

This chain links TRBV3-1 (or the pseudogene TRBV3-2) with TRBJ1-1, with 9 bases identical to TRBD1. With V trimmed by 3 bases and J by 0 bases, 2 bases remained unmatched. This CDR3 comprises 15 residues. CDR1 LGHDT and CDR2 YNNKEL come from the germline V gene (reference sequence). This CDR3 reads CASSQTGGMNTEAFF. The CDR3 DNA is TGTGCCAGCAGCCAGACAGGGGGAATGAACACTGAAGCTTTCTTT.

The chain recombines TRBV19 with TRBJ2-3, with D possibly matching TRBD2 (6 bases). Trimming removed 3 bases from V and 3 bases from J, with 10 bases in between. Germline CDR1 reads LNHDA; CDR2 reads SQIVND (reference sequence). This CDR3 is built from 14 residues. The CDR3 loop reads CASSIASDTDTQYF. The DNA for the CDR3 is TGTGCCAGTAGTATTGCTAGCGATACAGATACGCAGTATTTT.

V gene TRBV7-2 combines with J gene TRBJ1-6; D perhaps matches TRBD1 (6 bases). Trimming removed 1 base at V and 7 bases at J, with 11 bases between. There are 15 residues in the CDR3. Per the germline V gene, CDR1 is SGHTA and CDR2 is FQGNSA. CDR3 sequence (DNA): TGTGCCAGCAGCTTAGAGGGGGGGTTGAATTCACCCCTCCACTTT. Translation gives CASSLEGGLNSPLHF.

A few counts support this clone. The gene calls are TRBV6-5 and TRBJ2-2, with 12 bases matching TRBD1. The length of the CDR3 is 15 residues. CDR1 is MNHEY, CDR2 SVGAGI, per germline. With V trimmed by 7 bases and J by 9 bases, 9 bases remained unmatched. In nucleotides, the CDR3 is TGTGCCAGCAAAACCGGGACAGGGGGCATAAGGGAGCTGTTTTTT. Translation gives CASKTGTGGIRELFF.

The chain carries TRBV30 and TRBJ2-7; 9 bases agree with TRBD2. This CDR3 is built from 16 residues. Looked up from germline, CDR1 is GTSNPN and CDR2 is SVGIG (reference sequence). After removal of 2 bases from V and 3 bases from J, the junction contained 11 bases not matched to a gene. For the CDR3, the DNA is TGTGCCTGGAGTAGGGGGCTGACTAGCGGATTCTACGAGCAGTACTTC. This codes for CAWSRGLTSGFYEQYF.

In its sample, this clone was seen once. V and J are TRBV11-3 and TRBJ2-2; weak D call: TRBD2 (5 bases). Germline V lookup: CDR1 SGHNT, CDR2 YENEEA. V was cut by 1 base and J by 6 bases, with 12 bases left in between. This CDR3 has 15 amino acids. In nucleotides, the CDR3 is TGTGCCAGCAGCTTAGGATTCGGAGGCCCCGGGGAGCTGTTTTTT. This encodes CASSLGFGGPGELFF.

The chain is built from TRBV5-3 and TRBJ2-1; 11 bases fit TRBD2. TRBV5-3 is an open reading frame, and its role is uncertain. The CDR3 consists of 20 residues. Losses at the gene ends were 1 base for V and 0 bases for J; bases not matched to a gene: 12. CDR3 sequence reads: CARSLKVASGRFSSYNEQFF. As DNA, the CDR3 is TGTGCCAGAAGCTTGAAAGTGGCTAGCGGGAGGTTCAGCTCCTACAATGAGCAGTTCTTC.

The J gene is TRBJ2-3, the V gene TRBV19; TRBD1 is a possible D gene (7 bases). The CDR3 spans 13 residues. In germline, CDR1 is LNHDA, CDR2 SQIVND (reference sequence). Trimming stripped 8 bases from V and 4 bases from J, with 13 bases between. CDR3 in amino acids: CASGGQGADTQYF. Here the CDR3 DNA reads TGTGCCAGTGGAGGGCAGGGGGCAGATACGCAGTATTTT.

This chain uses TRBV4-1 with TRBJ2-1, with 14 positions matching TRBD2. The CDR3 runs 18 residues. After removal of 3 bases from V and 9 bases from J, the junction contained 13 bases not matched to a gene. CDR1 is MGHRA, CDR2 YSYEKL, per germline. The CDR3: CASSQARTGLAGVFEQFF. Written as DNA, the CDR3 is TGCGCCAGCAGCCAGGCTCGAACGGGACTAGCGGGAGTTTTTGAGCAGTTCTTC.

This clone was observed a few times. The rearrangement uses TRBV18 and TRBJ2-2; D remains ambiguous. With 2 bases removed from V and 0 bases from J, the gap between germline ends came to 10 bases. The CDR3 extends over 16 amino acids. The germline V gene encodes CDR1 KGHSH and CDR2 LQKENI. This chain's CDR3 is CASSPTQSANTGELFF. The CDR3 region has the DNA TGTGCCAGCTCACCAACACAATCCGCGAACACCGGGGAGCTGTTTTTT.